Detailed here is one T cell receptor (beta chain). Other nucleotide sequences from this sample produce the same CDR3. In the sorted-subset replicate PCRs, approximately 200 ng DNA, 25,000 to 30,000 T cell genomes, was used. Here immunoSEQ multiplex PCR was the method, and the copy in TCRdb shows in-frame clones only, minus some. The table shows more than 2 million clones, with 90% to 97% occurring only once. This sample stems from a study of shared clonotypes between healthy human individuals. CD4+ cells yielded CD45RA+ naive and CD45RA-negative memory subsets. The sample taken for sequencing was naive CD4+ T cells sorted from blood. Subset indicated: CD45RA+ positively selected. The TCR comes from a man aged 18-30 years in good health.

This CDR3 is CASSVDPRGTEAFF. The CDR3 nucleotides read TGTGCCAGCAGCGTAGACCCGAGGGGCACTGAAGCTTTCTTT. The J gene is TRBJ1-1, the V gene TRBV9, with TRBD1 as a possible D gene (5 bases). Trimming removed 0 bases from V and 4 bases from J, with 10 bases in between. From germline, CDR1 is SGDLS and CDR2 YYNGEE. The CDR3 is 14 residues long.